This T cell receptor (beta chain) was sequenced for a study of blood T cell repertoires in COVID-19. Study details: PBMCs, B-cell-depleted T cells, or T cells were the source of the cDNA or gDNA that made up the material.

The assay was immunoSEQ multiplex PCR, and TCRdb's table has in-frame clones only and misses some. The sample records about 200,000 clones, more than 75% being singletons. This CDR3 has 12 residues. Trimming left V 5 bases short and J 1 base short, with 4 bases between. Germline-derived CDR1 and CDR2 are PRHDT and FYEKMQ (reference sequence). In its sample, this clone was seen a few times. The specimen sequenced was peripheral blood. This sequence originates from a woman aged 40 to 55 with acute or convalescent COVID-19. The rearrangement joins TRBV13 to TRBJ2-3; D uncertain. CDR3 region: CASSLRTDTQYF. The CDR3 bases are TGTGCCAGCAGCCTCCGCACAGATACGCAGTATTTT.